This T cell receptor beta chain was observed in a study of human T cells and chemical hapten exposure. Whole-study context: The study traced per-sample TCR yield variation mainly to small differences in pooled library volumes.

The time point is: pre-sensitization, week 0. Noted treatment: therapeutic diphenylcyclopropenone sensitization with weekly scalp DPC. Non-pregnant alopecia patients aged 18 to 70, suitable for DPC therapy. In the original analysis: Per-sample TCR counts ranged from roughly 23,224 to 750,000, median about 90,000. TCRdb recomputed calls from the RACE reads with MiXCR, one row per CDR3 protein. TCRdb's processing, not the authors', yielded these V and J calls. There are about 74,000 distinct CDR3 sequences in the sample; around 15% occur only once, and roughly 4.8% lies in the top ten. This receptor was taken from a woman in her forties or fifties with alopecia areata. Some clones in this sample may be carry-over from other donors' samples. The sequences come from whole blood, collected in connection with sensitization to the hapten diphenylcyclopropenone (DPC).

CDR3 protein: CSAREGLQSYNEQFF. DNA for the CDR3: TGCAGTGCTAGAGAGGGACTACAGTCCTACAATGAGCAGTTCTTC. The rearrangement uses TRBV20-1 and TRBJ2-1, with TRBD2 matching over 7 bases. Germline lookup yields CDR1 DFQATT and CDR2 SNEGSKA (reference sequence). The CDR3 loop spans 15 amino acids. J was trimmed by 1 base and V by 0 bases; bases with no gene match: 3.